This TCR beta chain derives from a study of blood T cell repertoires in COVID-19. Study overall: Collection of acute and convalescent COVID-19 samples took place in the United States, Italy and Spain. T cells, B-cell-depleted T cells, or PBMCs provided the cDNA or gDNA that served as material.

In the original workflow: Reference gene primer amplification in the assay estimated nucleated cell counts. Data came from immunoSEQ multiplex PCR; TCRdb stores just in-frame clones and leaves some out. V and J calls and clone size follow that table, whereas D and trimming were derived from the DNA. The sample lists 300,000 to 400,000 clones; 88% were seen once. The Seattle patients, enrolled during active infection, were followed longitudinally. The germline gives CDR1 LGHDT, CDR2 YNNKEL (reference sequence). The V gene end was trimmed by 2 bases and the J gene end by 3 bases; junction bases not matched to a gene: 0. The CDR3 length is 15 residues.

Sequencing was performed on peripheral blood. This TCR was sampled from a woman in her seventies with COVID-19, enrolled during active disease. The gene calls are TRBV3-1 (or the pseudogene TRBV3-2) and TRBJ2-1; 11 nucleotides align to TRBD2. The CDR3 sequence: CASSQTSGGYNEQFF. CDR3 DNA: TGTGCCAGCAGCCAAACTAGCGGGGGCTACAATGAGCAGTTCTTC.